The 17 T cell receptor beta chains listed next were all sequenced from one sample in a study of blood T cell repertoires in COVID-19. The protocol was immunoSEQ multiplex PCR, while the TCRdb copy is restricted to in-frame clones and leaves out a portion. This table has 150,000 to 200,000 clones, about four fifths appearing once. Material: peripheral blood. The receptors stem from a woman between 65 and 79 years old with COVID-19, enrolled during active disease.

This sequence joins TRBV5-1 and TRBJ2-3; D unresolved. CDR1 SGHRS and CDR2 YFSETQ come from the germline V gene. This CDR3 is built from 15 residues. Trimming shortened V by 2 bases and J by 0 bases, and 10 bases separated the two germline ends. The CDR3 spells CASSFRAPSTDTQYF. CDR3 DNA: TGCGCCAGCAGCTTTCGAGCGCCTAGCACAGATACGCAGTATTTT. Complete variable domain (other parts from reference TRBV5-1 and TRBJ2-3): KAGVTQTPRYLIKTRGQQVTLSCSPISGHRSVSWYQQTPGQGLQFLFEYFSETQRNKGNFPGRFSGRQFSNSRSEMNVSTLELGDSALYLCASSFRAPSTDTQYFGPGTRLTVL.

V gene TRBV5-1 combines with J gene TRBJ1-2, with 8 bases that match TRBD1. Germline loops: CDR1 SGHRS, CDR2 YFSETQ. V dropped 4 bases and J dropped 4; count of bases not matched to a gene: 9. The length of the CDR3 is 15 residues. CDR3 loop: CASSPGQGGGYGYTF. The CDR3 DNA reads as TGCGCCAGCAGCCCCGGACAGGGCGGGGGCTATGGCTACACCTTC. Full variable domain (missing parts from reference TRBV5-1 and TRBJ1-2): KAGVTQTPRYLIKTRGQQVTLSCSPISGHRSVSWYQQTPGQGLQFLFEYFSETQRNKGNFPGRFSGRQFSNSRSEMNVSTLELGDSALYLCASSPGQGGGYGYTFGSGTRLTVV.

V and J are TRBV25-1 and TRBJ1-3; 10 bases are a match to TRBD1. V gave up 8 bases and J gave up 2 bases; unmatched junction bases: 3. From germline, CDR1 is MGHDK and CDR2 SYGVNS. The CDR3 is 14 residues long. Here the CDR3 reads CASGQGGTGNTIYF. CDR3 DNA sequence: TGTGCCAGCGGACAGGGGGGGACTGGAAACACCATATATTTT.

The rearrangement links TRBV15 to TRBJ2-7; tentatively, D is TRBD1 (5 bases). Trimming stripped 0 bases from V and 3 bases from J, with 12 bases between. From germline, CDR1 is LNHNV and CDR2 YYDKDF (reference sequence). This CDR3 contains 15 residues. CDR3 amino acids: CATSRDQTEIYEQYF. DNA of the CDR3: TGTGCCACCAGCAGAGATCAGACAGAGATCTACGAGCAGTACTTC.

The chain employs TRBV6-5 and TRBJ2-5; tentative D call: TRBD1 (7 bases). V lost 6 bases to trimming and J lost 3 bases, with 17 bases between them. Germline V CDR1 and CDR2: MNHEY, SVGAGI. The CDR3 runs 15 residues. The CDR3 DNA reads TGTGCCAGCAGCACTCAGGGCAGGGGGGAAGAGACCCAGTACTTC. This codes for CASSTQGRGEETQYF.

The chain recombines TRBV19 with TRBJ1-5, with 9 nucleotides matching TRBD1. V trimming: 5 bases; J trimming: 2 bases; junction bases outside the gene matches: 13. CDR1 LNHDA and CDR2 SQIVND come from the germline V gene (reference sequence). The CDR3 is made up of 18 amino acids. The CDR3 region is CASSGTGGVLRGNQPQHF. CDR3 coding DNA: TGTGCCAGTAGTGGAACAGGGGGCGTCTTGAGGGGCAATCAGCCCCAGCATTTT.

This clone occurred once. The CDR3: CASSDTGTSGTDTQYF. The CDR3, as DNA: TGTGCCAGCAGTGACACTGGGACTAGCGGGACAGATACGCAGTATTTT. The chain is built from TRBV6-4 and TRBJ2-3, with 12 bases aligning to TRBD2. Trimming removed 2 bases from V and 3 bases from J; junction bases left unmatched: 3. Germline V gene sequence: CDR1 MRHNA, CDR2 SNTAGT. The CDR3 runs to 16 residues.

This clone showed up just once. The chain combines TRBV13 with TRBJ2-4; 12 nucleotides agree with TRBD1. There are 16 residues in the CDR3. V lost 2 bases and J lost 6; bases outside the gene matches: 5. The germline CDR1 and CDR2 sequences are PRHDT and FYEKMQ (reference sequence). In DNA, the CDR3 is TGTGCCAGCAGCTTACGGGACAGGGGGCCGGGAAACATTCAGTACTTC. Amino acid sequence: CASSLRDRGPGNIQYF.

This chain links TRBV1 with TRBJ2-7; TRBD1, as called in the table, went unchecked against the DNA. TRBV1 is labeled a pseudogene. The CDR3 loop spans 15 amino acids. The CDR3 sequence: CTSSFTGTGRYEQYF. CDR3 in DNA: TGCACCAGCAGCTTTACCGGGACAGGGAGGTACGAGCAGTACTTC.

CDR3 nucleotide sequence: TGTGCCAGCAGCTTAGGTGAGAGGAGCTATGGCTACACCTTC. Translated, it gives CASSLGERSYGYTF. J is TRBJ1-2 and V is TRBV7-2; D call uncertain. V was trimmed by 1 base and J by 4 bases, leaving 10 bases between them. This CDR3 comprises 14 residues. The germline V gene has CDR1 SGHTA and CDR2 FQGNSA. Variable domain in full (rest from reference TRBV7-2 and TRBJ1-2): GAGVSQSPSNKVTEKGKDVELRCDPISGHTALYWYRQSLGQGLEFLIYFQGNSAPDKSGLPSDRFSAERTGGSVSTLTIQRTQQEDSAVYLCASSLGERSYGYTFGSGTRLTVV.

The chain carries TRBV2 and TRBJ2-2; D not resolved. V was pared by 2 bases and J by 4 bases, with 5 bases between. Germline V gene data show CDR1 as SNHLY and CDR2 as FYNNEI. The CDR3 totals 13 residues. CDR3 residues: CASSETFTGELFF. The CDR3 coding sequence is TGTGCCAGCAGTGAAACATTCACCGGGGAGCTGTTTTTT. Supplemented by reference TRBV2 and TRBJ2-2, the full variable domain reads EPEVTQTPSHQVTQMGQEVILRCVPISNHLYFYWYRQILGQKVEFLVSFYNNEISEKSEIFDDQFSVERPDGSNFTLKIRSTKLEDSAMYFCASSETFTGELFFGEGSRLTVL.

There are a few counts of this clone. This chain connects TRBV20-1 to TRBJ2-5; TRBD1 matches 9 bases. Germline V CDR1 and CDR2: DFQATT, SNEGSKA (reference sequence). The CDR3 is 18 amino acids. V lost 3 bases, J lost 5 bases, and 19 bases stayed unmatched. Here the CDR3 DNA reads TGCAGTGCTAGTAAATCAATTTCCCGACAGGGGGTAATCGAGACCCAGTACTTC. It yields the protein CSASKSISRQGVIETQYF.

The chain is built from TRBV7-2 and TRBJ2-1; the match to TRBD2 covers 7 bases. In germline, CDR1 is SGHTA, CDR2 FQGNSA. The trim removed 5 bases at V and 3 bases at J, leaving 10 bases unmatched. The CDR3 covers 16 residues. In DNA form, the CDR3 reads TGTGCCAGCAGCGCAATGGCGGGAGTTATCTACAATGAGCAGTTCTTC. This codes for CASSAMAGVIYNEQFF.

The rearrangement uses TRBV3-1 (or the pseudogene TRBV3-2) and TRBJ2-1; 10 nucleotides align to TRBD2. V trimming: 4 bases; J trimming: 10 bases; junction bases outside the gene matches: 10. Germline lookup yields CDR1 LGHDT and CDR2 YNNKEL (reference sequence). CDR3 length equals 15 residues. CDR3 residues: CASSPPGLAAREQFF. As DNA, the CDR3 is TGTGCCAGCAGCCCCCCTGGACTAGCGGCCAGAGAGCAGTTCTTC.

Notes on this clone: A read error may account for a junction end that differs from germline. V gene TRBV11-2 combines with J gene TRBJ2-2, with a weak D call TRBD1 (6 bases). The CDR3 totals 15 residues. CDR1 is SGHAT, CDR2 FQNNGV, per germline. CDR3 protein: CASSLEQGIPGELFF. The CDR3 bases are TGTGCCAGCAGCCTAGAGCAGGGGATCCCCGGGGAGCTGTTTTTT.

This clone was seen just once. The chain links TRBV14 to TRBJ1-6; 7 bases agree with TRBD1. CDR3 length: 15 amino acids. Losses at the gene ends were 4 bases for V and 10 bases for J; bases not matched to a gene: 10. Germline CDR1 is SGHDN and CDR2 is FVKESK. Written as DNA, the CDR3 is TGTGCCAGCAGCCCCCTACAGGGGAAAGACTCACCCCTCCACTTT. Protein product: CASSPLQGKDSPLHF.

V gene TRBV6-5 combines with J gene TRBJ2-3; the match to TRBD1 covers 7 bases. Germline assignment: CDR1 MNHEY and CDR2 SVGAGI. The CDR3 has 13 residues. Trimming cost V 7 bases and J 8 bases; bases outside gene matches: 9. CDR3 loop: CASKTGNLPTQYF. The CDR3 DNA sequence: TGTGCCAGCAAGACAGGGAATCTACCTACGCAGTATTTT.